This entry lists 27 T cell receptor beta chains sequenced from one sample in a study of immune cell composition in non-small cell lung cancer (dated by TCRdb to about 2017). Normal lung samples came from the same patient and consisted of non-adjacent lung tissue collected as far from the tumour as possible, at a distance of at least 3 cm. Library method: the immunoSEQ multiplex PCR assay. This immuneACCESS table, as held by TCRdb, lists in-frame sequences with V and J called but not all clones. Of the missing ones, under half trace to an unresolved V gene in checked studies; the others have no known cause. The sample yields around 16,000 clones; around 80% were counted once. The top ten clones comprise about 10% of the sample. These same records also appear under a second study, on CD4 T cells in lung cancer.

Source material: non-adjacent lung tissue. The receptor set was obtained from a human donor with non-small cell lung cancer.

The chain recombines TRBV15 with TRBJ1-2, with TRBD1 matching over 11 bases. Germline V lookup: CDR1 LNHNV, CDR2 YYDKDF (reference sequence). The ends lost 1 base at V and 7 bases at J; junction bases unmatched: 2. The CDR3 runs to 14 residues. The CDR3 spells CATSRGGTGGGYTF. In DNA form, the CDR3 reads TGTGCCACCAGCAGAGGCGGGACAGGGGGTGGCTACACCTTC. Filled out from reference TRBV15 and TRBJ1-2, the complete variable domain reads DAMVIQNPRYQVTQFGKPVTLSCSQTLNHNVMYWYQQKSSQAPKLLFHYYDKDFNNEADTPDNFQSRRPNTSFCFLDIRSPGLGDTAMYLCATSRGGTGGGYTFGSGTRLTVV.

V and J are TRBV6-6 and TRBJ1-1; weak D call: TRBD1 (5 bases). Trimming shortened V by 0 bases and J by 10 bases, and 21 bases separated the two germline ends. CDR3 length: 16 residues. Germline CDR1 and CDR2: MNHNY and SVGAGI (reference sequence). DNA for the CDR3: TGTGCCAGCAGTTACTCGAGCCCCCCAGAGGGGCGGGGAGCTTTCTTT. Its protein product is CASSYSSPPEGRGAFF.

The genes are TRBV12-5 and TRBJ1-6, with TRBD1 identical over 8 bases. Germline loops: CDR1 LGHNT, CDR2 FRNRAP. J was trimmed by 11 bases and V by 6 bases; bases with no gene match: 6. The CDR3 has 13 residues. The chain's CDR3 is CASGAGGIAPLHF. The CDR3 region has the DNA TGTGCTAGTGGAGCAGGGGGCATTGCACCCCTCCACTTT.

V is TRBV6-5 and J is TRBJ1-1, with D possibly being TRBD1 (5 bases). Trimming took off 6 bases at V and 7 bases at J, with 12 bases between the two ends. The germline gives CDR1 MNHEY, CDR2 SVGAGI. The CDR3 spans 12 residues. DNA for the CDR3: TGTGCCAGCAGGCCGGGACCGGTTGAAGCTTTCTTT. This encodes CASRPGPVEAFF.

CDR3 region: CASSKERLAGGPVETQYF. The CDR3 bases are TGTGCCAGCAGCAAAGAGAGACTAGCGGGGGGGCCGGTGGAGACCCAGTACTTC. V gene TRBV21-1 combines with J gene TRBJ2-5; TRBD2 is taken as the D call from the table, unchecked against the DNA. TRBV21-1 is reported as a pseudogene. The CDR3 totals 18 residues.

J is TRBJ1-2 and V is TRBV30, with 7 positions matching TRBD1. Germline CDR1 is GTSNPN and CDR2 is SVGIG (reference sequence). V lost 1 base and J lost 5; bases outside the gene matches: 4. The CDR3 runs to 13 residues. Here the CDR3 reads CAWSDRGRYGYTF. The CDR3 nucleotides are TGTGCCTGGAGTGACAGGGGTCGGTATGGCTACACCTTC. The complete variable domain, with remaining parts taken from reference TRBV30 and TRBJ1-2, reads SQTIHQWPATLVQPVGSPLSLECTVEGTSNPNLYWYRQAAGRGLQLLFYSVGIGQISSEVPQNLSASRPQDRQFILSSKKLLLSDSGFYLCAWSDRGRYGYTFGSGTRLTVV.

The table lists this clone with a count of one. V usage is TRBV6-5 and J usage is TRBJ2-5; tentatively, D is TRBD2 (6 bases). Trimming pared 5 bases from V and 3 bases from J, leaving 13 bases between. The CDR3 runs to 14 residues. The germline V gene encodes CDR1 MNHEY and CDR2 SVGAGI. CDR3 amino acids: CASSPPGGEETQYF. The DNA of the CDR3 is TGTGCCAGCAGTCCCCCAGGAGGGGAAGAGACCCAGTACTTC.

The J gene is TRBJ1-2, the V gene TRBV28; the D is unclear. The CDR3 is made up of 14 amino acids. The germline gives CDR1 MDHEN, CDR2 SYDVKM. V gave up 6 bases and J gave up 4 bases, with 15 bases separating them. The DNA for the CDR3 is TGTGCCAGCAGCTATGGGAACAGATTCTATGGCTACACCTTC. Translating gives CASSYGNRFYGYTF.

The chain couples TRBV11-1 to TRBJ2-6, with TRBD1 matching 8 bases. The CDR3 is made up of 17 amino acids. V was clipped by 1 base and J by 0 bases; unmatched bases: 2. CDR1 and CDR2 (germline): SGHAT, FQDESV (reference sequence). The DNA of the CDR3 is TGTGCCAGCAGCTTAGGACAGGGGAACTCTGGGGCCAACGTCCTGACTTTC. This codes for CASSLGQGNSGANVLTF.

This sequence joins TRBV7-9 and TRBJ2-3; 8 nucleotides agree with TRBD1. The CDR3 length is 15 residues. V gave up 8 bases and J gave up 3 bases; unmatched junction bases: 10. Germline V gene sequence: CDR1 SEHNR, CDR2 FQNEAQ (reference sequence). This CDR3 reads CASVTGQGMTDTQYF. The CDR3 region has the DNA TGTGCCAGCGTTACCGGACAGGGAATGACAGATACGCAGTATTTT.

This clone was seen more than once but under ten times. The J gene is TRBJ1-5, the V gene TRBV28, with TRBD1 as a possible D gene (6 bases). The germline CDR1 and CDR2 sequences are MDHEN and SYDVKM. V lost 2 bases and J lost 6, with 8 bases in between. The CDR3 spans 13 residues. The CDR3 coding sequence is TGTGCCAGCAGTTTACAGGGGATTCAGCCCCAGCATTTT. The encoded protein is CASSLQGIQPQHF.

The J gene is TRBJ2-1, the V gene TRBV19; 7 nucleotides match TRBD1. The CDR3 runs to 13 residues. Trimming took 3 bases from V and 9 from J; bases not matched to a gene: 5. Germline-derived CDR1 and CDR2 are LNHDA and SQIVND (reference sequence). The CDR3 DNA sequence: TGTGCCAGTAGTATTCCACAGGGGCTTGAGCAGTTCTTC. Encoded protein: CASSIPQGLEQFF.

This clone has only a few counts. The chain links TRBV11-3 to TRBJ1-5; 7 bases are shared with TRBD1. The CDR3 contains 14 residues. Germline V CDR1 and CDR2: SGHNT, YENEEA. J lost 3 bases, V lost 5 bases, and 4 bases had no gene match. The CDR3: CASSRQGNNQPQHF. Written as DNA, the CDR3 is TGTGCCAGCAGCCGACAGGGCAACAATCAGCCCCAGCATTTT.

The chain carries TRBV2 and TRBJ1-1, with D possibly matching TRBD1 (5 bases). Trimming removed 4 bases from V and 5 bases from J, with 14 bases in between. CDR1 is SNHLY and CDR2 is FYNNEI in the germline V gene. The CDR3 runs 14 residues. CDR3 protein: CASSVTGTGTEAFF. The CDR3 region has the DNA TGTGCCAGCAGTGTAACGGGGACGGGGACTGAAGCTTTCTTT.

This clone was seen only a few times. The CDR3 DNA reads as TGTGCCAGCAGTTACTCGCCCGGGGCCTCCTACGAGCAGTACTTC. It specifies CASSYSPGASYEQYF. The genes are TRBV6-5 and TRBJ2-7; D assignment may be TRBD1 or TRBD2 (5 bases each). V was trimmed by 0 bases and J by 0 bases, leaving 9 bases between them. Per germline, CDR1 MNHEY and CDR2 SVGAGI. The CDR3 extends over 15 amino acids.

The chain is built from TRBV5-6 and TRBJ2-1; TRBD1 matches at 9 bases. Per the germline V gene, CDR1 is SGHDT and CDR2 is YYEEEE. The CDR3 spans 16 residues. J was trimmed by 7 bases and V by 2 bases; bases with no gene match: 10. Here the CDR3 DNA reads TGTGCCAGCAGCTTATTAACCGGGACAGGGTGGAATGAGCAGTTCTTC. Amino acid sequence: CASSLLTGTGWNEQFF.

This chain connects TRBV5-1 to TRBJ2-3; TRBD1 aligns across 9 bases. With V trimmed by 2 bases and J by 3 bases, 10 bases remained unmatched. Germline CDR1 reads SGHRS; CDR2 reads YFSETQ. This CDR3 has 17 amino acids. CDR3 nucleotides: TGCGCCAGCAGCTTATATACCGGGACAGGGATAACAGATACGCAGTATTTT. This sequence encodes CASSLYTGTGITDTQYF.

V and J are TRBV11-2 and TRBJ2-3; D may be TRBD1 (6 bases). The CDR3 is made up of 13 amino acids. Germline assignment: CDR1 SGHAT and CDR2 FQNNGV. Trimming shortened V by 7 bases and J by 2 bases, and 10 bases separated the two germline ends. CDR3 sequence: CASNKGDTDTQYF. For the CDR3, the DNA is TGTGCCAGCAATAAGGGGGACACAGATACGCAGTATTTT.

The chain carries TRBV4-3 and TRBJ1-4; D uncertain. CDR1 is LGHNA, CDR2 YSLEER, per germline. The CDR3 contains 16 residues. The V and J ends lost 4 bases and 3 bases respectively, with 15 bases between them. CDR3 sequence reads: CASSRGRALSNEKLFF. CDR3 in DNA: TGCGCCAGCAGCCGCGGACGGGCGCTGTCTAATGAAAAACTGTTTTTT.

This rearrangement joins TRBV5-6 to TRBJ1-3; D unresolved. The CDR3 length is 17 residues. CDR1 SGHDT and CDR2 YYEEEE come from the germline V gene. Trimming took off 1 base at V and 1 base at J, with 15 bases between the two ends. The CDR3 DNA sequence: TGTGCCAGCAGCTTGCCTGACGGACTGATTTCTGGAAACACCATATATTTT. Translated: CASSLPDGLISGNTIYF.

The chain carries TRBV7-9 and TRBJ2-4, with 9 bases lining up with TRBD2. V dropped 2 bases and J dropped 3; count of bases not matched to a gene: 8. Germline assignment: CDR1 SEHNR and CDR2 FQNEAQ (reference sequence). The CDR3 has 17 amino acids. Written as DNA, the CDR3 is TGTGCCAGCAGCTTAACCGCGCTGACTAGCGGCAAAAACATTCAGTACTTC. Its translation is CASSLTALTSGKNIQYF. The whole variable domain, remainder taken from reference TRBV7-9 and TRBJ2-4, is DTGVSQNPRHKITKRGQNVTFRCDPISEHNRLYWYRQTLGQGPEFLTYFQNEAQLEKSRLLSDRFSAERPKGSFSTLEIQRTEQGDSAMYLCASSLTALTSGKNIQYFGAGTRLSVL.

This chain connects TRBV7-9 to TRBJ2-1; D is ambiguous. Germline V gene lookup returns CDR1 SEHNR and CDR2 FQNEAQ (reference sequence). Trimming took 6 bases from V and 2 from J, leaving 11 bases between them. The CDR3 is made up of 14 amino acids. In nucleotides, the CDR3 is TGTGCCAGCAGTTCAAACCCCCCCTACAATGAGCAGTTCTTC. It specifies CASSSNPPYNEQFF.

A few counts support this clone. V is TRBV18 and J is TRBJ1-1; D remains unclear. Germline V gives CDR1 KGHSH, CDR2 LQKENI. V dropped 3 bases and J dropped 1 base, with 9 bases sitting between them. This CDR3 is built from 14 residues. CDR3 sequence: CASSPESRNTEAFF. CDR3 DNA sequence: TGTGCCAGCTCACCGGAGAGCCGGAACACTGAAGCTTTCTTT. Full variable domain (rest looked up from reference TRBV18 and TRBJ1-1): NAGVMQNPRHLVRRRGQEARLRCSPMKGHSHVYWYRQLPEEGLKFMVYLQKENIIDESGMPKERFSAEFPKEGPSILRIQQVVRGDSAAYFCASSPESRNTEAFFGQGTRLTVV.

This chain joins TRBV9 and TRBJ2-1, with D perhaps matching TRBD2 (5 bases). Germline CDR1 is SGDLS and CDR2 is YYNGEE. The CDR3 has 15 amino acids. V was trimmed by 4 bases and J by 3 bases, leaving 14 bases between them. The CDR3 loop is CASSTWGASYNEQFF. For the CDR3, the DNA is TGTGCCAGCAGCACGTGGGGAGCCAGCTACAATGAGCAGTTCTTC. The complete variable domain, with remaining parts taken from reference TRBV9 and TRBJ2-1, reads DSGVTQTPKHLITATGQRVTLRCSPRSGDLSVYWYQQSLDQGLQFLIQYYNGEERAKGNILERFSAQQFPDLHSELNLSSLELGDSALYFCASSTWGASYNEQFFGPGTRLTVL.

DNA of the CDR3: TGTGCCAGCAGTATGACAGCCACAGATACGCAGTATTTT. It codes for CASSMTATDTQYF. The chain employs TRBV7-2 and TRBJ2-3; D might be TRBD1 (5 bases). With 6 bases removed from V and 2 bases from J, the gap between germline ends came to 9 bases. The CDR3 is made up of 13 amino acids. The germline CDR1 and CDR2 sequences are SGHTA and FQGNSA. Full variable domain (rest looked up from reference TRBV7-2 and TRBJ2-3): GAGVSQSPSNKVTEKGKDVELRCDPISGHTALYWYRQSLGQGLEFLIYFQGNSAPDKSGLPSDRFSAERTGGSVSTLTIQRTQQEDSAVYLCASSMTATDTQYFGPGTRLTVL.

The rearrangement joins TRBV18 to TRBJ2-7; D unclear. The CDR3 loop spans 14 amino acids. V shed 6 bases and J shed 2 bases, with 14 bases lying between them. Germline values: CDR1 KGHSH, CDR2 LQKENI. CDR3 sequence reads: CASSPPGPPYEQYF. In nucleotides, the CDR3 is TGTGCCAGCTCCCCCCCTGGCCCACCCTACGAGCAGTACTTC. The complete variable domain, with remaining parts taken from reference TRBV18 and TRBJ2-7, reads NAGVMQNPRHLVRRRGQEARLRCSPMKGHSHVYWYRQLPEEGLKFMVYLQKENIIDESGMPKERFSAEFPKEGPSILRIQQVVRGDSAAYFCASSPPGPPYEQYFGPGTRLTVT.

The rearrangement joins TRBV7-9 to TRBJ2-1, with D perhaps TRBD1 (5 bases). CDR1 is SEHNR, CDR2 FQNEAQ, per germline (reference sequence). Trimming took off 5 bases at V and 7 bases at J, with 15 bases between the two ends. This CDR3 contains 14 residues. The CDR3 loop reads CASSTQAGLNEQFF. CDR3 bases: TGTGCCAGCAGCACACAAGCAGGGTTGAATGAGCAGTTCTTC.